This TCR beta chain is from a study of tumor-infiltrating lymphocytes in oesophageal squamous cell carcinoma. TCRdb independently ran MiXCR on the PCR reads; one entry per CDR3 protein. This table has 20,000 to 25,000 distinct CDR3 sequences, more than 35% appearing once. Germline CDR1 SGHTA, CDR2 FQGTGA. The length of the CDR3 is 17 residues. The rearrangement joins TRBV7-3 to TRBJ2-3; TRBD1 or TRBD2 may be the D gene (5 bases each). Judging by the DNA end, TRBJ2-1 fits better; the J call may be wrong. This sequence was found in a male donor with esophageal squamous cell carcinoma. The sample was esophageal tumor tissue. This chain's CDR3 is CASSLTSNGTPYNEQFF. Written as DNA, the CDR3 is TGTGCCAGCAGCTTAACTTCGAACGGGACCCCCTACAATGAGCAGTTCTTC.